The next 19 T cell receptor beta chains were all read from a single sample in a study of early T cells in non-severe SARS-CoV-2 infection. One entry per CDR3 protein, called by TCRdb with MiXCR from the 5' RACE reads. This sample has around 40,000 distinct CDR3 sequences, with around 10% found just once. The specimen sequenced was whole blood. These receptors were collected from an adult who was a healthcare worker with PCR-confirmed SARS-CoV-2 infection or an uninfected control (not recorded which).

The chain carries TRBV7-6 and TRBJ2-2; 8 bases are a match to TRBD2. The germline CDR1 and CDR2 sequences are SGHVS and FNYEAQ. This CDR3 has 17 residues. Unmatched junction bases numbered 10, after V lost 2 bases and J lost 5 bases. The CDR3 sequence is CASSLIAGTIRTGELFF. DNA of the CDR3: TGTGCCAGCAGCTTAATAGCGGGGACAATCAGGACCGGGGAGCTGTTTTTT.

This clonotype was observed at least ten times. This chain uses TRBV28 with TRBJ2-5; D not certain. Between the trimmed V and J ends, which lost 6 bases and 9 bases, there was a span of 11 bases. This CDR3 is built from 11 residues. The V gene's germline CDR1 is MDHEN and CDR2 SYDVKM. The CDR3 region has the DNA TGTGCCAGCAGCCAAGGCGGAGCCCAGTACTTC. It yields the protein CASSQGGAQYF.

This clonotype was detected only once. The chain is built from TRBV5-1 and TRBJ2-2, with 7 bases fitting TRBD1. The CDR3 is 15 residues long. CDR1 SGHRS and CDR2 YFSETQ come from the germline V gene. V lost 4 bases and J lost 2; bases outside the gene matches: 5. This CDR3 reads CASSQTGINTGELFF. DNA for the CDR3: TGCGCCAGCAGCCAGACAGGGATAAACACCGGGGAGCTGTTTTTT.

This clonotype was counted ten times or more. V gene TRBV6-5 combines with J gene TRBJ2-4; possibly TRBD1 or TRBD2 for D (6 bases each). The V and J ends lost 2 bases and 0 bases respectively, with 11 bases between them. Germline V gives CDR1 MNHEY, CDR2 SVGAGI. This CDR3 has 16 residues. CDR3 in amino acids: CASSYTQGLAKNIQYF. The CDR3 nucleotides read TGTGCCAGCAGTTACACACAGGGACTAGCCAAAAACATTCAGTACTTC.

This clonotype is classed as medium-sized (0.01 to 0.1%). The chain combines TRBV29-1 with TRBJ1-2, with D perhaps matching TRBD1 (5 bases). This CDR3 comprises 12 residues. Germline V gives CDR1 SQVTM, CDR2 ANQGSEA. The V gene lost 2 bases and the J gene lost 12 bases, with 16 bases spanning the gap. CDR3 DNA: TGCAGCGTTGAAAGTGGACATTCAGAGGACACCTTC. This sequence encodes CSVESGHSEDTF.

This clonotype was counted ten times or more. The chain recombines TRBV7-9 with TRBJ2-3, with D perhaps TRBD1 (6 bases). Trimming took 6 bases from V and 2 from J, leaving 18 bases between them. In germline, CDR1 is SEHNR, CDR2 FQNEAQ (reference sequence). The CDR3 is 16 amino acids. As DNA, the CDR3 is TGTGCCAGCAGACTTATGGACAGCCTCTTCACAGATACGCAGTATTTT. Translating it yields CASRLMDSLFTDTQYF.

The chain carries TRBV7-3 and TRBJ2-6; no clear D gene. V was trimmed by 5 bases and J by 2 bases, leaving 7 bases between them. This CDR3 comprises 14 residues. Germline V gene lookup returns CDR1 SGHTA and CDR2 FQGTGA. Here the CDR3 reads CASSLRPGANVLTF. CDR3 DNA: TGTGCCAGCAGCCTCCGTCCTGGGGCCAACGTCCTGACTTTC.

This clonotype was seen just once. The chain employs TRBV20-1 and TRBJ2-1; 14 nucleotides line up with TRBD2. Germline CDR1 reads DFQATT; CDR2 reads SNEGSKA (reference sequence). Germline trimming cut 6 bases from V and 9 bases from J; bases unmatched to any gene: 7. The CDR3 is made up of 14 amino acids. CDR3 amino acids: CSAMGLAGDIEQFF. The DNA for the CDR3 is TGCAGTGCCATGGGACTAGCGGGAGATATTGAGCAGTTCTTC.

The chain recombines TRBV4-2 with TRBJ2-5, with 7 bases matching TRBD1. Germline-derived CDR1 and CDR2 are LGHNA and YNFKEQ. Trimming removed 4 bases from V and 5 bases from J; junction bases left unmatched: 10. CDR3 size: 15 residues. The CDR3 loop is CASSPPGQARETQYF. For the CDR3, the DNA is TGTGCCAGCAGCCCTCCCGGACAGGCCCGGGAGACCCAGTACTTC.

The rearrangement uses TRBV6-5 and TRBJ1-1; D is unclear. V was cut by 0 bases and J by 4 bases, with 15 bases left in between. The CDR3 sequence is 16 residues long. Germline-derived CDR1 and CDR2 are MNHEY and SVGAGI. The CDR3 DNA sequence: TGTGCCAGCAGTTACTCGCCGCCGGCGGGCCCCACTGAAGCTTTCTTT. Amino acid sequence: CASSYSPPAGPTEAFF.

The V gene is TRBV4-3, the J gene TRBJ2-7, with a possible D match to TRBD1 (7 bases). Germline assignment: CDR1 LGHNA and CDR2 YSLEER. The length of the CDR3 is 13 residues. Trimming removed 1 base from V and 6 bases from J, with 10 bases in between. For the CDR3, the DNA is TGCGCCAGCAGCCAAGCAGGGGGGCCCGAGCAGTACTTC. Residues: CASSQAGGPEQYF.

The sample holds a few counts of this clonotype. The chain combines TRBV5-1 with TRBJ1-1, with 8 nucleotides matching TRBD1. V dropped 2 bases and J dropped 1; count of bases not matched to a gene: 4. The CDR3 runs to 15 residues. Germline values: CDR1 SGHRS, CDR2 YFSETQ. The CDR3: CASSFTGTGNTEAFF. The CDR3, as DNA: TGCGCCAGCAGCTTCACCGGGACAGGGAACACTGAAGCTTTCTTT.

As to this clonotype: Germline and junction disagree at one end, which may indicate a read error. The chain links TRBV5-4 to TRBJ1-2; 7 bases are shared with TRBD1. Germline CDR1 SGHNT, CDR2 YYREEE (reference sequence). This CDR3 comprises 13 residues. Here the CDR3 reads CANSPQGNGGYTF. As DNA, the CDR3 is TGTGCCAACAGCCCACAGGGGAACGGGGGCTACACCTTC.

This clonotype was counted a few times. The chain couples TRBV7-2 to TRBJ2-7; 10 bases line up with TRBD2. Germline V gene data show CDR1 as SGHTA and CDR2 as FQGNSA. The CDR3 totals 18 residues. V gave up 5 bases and J gave up 0 bases; unmatched junction bases: 13. In DNA form, the CDR3 reads TGTGCCAGCAGCCCGAGCGCAAGACTAGCGGGCAGCTCCTACGAGCAGTACTTC. It is translated as CASSPSARLAGSSYEQYF.

This clonotype was seen ten or more times. J is TRBJ1-2 and V is TRBV28, with no clear D. This CDR3 is 14 amino acids long. V lost 5 bases and J lost 4, with 14 bases in between. The germline V gene encodes CDR1 MDHEN and CDR2 SYDVKM. As DNA, the CDR3 is TGTGCCAGCAGTCTCCAGGAGTACACCTATGGCTACACCTTC. Its translation: CASSLQEYTYGYTF.

There are a few counts of this clonotype. V and J are TRBV20-1 and TRBJ2-3; D is undetermined. V was clipped by 5 bases and J by 7 bases, with 16 bases between them. Germline CDR1 DFQATT, CDR2 SNEGSKA (reference sequence). This CDR3 comprises 13 residues. The CDR3 nucleotides read TGCAGTGCTCTGCCAGGATTCTCTAATACGCAGTATTTT. Protein sequence: CSALPGFSNTQYF.

This clonotype was picked up many times. The chain couples TRBV10-3 to TRBJ2-2, with D unclear. The germline V gene has CDR1 ENHRY and CDR2 SYGVKD. V was clipped by 4 bases and J by 6 bases, with 12 bases between them. The CDR3 has 14 amino acids. The CDR3 sequence is CAISGATIPGELFF. The CDR3 DNA reads TGTGCCATCAGTGGGGCCACGATTCCCGGGGAGCTGTTTTTT.

Ten or more counts support this clonotype. The J gene is TRBJ1-6, the V gene TRBV28, with 10 nucleotides matching TRBD1. The V and J ends lost 8 bases and 7 bases, in that order; junction bases with no gene match: 8. Germline CDR1 and CDR2: MDHEN and SYDVKM. This CDR3 has 15 residues. The CDR3 reads CASLDADRGNSPLHF. As DNA, the CDR3 is TGTGCCAGCTTGGATGCGGACAGGGGGAATTCACCCCTCCACTTT.

V usage is TRBV15 and J usage is TRBJ2-4; 13 bases fit TRBD2. J gave up 4 bases and V 3 bases, and 9 bases lay outside the gene matches. Germline CDR1 and CDR2: LNHNV and YYDKDF (reference sequence). The CDR3 consists of 18 residues. DNA of the CDR3: TGTGCCACCAGCAGTGGTTCCGGGACTAGCGGGAAAAAAAACATTCAGTACTTC. Translation: CATSSGSGTSGKKNIQYF.